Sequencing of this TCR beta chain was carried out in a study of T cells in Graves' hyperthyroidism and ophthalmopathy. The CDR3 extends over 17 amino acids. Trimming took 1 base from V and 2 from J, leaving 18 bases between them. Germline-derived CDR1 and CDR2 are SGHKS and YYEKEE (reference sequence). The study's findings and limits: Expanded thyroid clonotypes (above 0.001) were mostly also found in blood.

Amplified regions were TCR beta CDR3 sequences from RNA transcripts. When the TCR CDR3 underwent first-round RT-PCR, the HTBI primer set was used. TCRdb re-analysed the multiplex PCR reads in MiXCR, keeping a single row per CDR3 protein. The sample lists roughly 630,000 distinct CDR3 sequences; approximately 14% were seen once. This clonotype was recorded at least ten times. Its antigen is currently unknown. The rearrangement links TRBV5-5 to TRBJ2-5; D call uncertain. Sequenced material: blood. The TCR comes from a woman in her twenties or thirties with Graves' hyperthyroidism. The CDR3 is CASSLFRGNRMQETQYF. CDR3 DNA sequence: TGTGCCAGCAGCTTGTTCAGAGGCAACCGAATGCAAGAGACCCAGTACTTC.